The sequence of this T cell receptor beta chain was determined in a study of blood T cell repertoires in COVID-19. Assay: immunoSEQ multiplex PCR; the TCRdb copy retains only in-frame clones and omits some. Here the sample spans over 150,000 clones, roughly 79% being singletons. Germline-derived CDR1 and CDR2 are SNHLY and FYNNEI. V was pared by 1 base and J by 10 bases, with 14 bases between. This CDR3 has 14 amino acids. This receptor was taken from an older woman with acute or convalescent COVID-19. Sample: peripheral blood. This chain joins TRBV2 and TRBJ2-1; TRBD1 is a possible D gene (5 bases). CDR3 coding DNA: TGTGCCAGCAGTGAAGGATTGGTGACAGACGAGCAGTTCTTC. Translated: CASSEGLVTDEQFF.